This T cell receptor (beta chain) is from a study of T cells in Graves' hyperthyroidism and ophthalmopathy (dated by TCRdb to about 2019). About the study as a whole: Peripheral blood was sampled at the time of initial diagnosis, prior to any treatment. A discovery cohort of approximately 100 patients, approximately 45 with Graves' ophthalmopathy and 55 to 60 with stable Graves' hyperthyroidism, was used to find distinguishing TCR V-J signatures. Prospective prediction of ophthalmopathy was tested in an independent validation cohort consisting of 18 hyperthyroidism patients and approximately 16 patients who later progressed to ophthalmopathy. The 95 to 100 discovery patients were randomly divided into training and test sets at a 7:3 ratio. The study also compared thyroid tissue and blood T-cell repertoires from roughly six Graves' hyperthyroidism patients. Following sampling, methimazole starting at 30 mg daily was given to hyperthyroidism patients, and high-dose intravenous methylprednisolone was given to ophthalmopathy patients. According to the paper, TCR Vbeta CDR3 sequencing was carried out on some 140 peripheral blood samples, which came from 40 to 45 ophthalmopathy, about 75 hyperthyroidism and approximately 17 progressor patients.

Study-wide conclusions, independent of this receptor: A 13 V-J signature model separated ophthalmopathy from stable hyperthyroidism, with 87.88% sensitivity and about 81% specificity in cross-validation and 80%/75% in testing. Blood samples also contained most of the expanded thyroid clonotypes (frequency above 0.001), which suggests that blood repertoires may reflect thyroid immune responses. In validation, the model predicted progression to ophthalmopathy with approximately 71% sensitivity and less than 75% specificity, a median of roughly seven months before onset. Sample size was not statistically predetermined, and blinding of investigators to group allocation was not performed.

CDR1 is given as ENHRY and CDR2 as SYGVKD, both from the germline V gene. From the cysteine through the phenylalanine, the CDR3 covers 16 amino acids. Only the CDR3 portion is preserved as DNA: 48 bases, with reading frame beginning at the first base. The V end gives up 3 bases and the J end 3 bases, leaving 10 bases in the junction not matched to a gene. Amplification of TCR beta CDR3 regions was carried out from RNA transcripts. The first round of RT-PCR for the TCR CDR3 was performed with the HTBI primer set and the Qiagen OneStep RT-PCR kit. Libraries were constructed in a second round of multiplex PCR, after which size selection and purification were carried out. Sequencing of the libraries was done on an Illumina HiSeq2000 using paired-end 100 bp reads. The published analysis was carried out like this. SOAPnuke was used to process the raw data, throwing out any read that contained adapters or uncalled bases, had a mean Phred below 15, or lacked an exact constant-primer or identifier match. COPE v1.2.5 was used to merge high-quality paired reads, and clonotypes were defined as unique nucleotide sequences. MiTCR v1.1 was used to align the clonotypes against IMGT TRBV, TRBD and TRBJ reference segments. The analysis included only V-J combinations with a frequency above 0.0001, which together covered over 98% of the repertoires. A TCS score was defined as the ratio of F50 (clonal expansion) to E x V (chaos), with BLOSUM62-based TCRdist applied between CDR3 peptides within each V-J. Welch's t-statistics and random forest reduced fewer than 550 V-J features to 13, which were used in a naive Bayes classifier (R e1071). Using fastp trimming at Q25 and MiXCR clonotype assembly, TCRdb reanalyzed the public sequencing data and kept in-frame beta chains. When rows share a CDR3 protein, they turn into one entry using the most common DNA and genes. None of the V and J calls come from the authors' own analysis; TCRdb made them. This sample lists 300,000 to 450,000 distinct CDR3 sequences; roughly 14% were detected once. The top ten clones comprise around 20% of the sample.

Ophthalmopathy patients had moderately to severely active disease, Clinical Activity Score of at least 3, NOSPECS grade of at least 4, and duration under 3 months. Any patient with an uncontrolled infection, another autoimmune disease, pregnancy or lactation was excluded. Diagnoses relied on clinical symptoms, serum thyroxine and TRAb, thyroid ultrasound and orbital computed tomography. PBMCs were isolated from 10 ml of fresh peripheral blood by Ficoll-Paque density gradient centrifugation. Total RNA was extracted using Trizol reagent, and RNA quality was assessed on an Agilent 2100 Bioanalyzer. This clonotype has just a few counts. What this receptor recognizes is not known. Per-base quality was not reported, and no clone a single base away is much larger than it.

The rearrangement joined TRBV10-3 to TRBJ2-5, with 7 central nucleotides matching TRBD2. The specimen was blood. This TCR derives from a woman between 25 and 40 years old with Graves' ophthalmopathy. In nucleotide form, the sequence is TGTGCCATCAGTGAAAGTGCGGGGGATTTCAAAGAGACCCAGTACTTC. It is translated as CAISESAGDFKETQYF.